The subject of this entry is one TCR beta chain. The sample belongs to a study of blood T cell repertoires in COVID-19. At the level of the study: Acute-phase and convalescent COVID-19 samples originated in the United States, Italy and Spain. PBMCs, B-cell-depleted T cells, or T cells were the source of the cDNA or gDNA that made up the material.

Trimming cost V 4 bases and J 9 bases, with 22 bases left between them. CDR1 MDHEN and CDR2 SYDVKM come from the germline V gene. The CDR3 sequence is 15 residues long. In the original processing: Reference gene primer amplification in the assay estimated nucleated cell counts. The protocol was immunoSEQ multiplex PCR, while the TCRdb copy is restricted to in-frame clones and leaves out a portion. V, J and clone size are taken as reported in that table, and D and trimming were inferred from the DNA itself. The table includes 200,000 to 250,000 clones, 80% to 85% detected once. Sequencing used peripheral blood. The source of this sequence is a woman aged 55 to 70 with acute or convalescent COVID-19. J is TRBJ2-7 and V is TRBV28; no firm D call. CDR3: CASSSQELGVTRQYF. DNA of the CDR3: TGTGCCAGCAGTTCCCAGGAACTTGGCGTTACGCGGCAGTACTTC.